These 24 T cell receptor beta chains originate from one sample sequenced in a study of cytomegalovirus exposure and HLA in healthy donors. PCR used 60 Vbeta primers and 13 Jbeta primers. Repertoires were generated with immunoSEQ multiplex PCR, while TCRdb's copy carries only in-frame clones and drops some. Of 150,000 or so clones listed, 73% were seen once; the top ten hold approximately 1.6%. Sequencing was performed on PBMCs. These receptors were obtained from a woman in her late teens or twenties in good health and CMV-seronegative.

The rearrangement uses TRBV11-3 and TRBJ1-4; TRBD1 matches at 7 bases. The junction had 13 bases not matched to a gene; V was cut back by 3 bases and J by 6 bases. Germline CDR1 and CDR2: SGHNT and YENEEA. The length of the CDR3 is 17 residues. The CDR3 loop reads CASSFRTGPQLDEKLFF. CDR3 nucleotides: TGTGCCAGCAGCTTCAGGACAGGACCTCAACTGGATGAAAAACTGTTTTTT.

V is TRBV4-3 and J is TRBJ2-1; TRBD2 is a possible D gene (6 bases). This CDR3 comprises 17 residues. The germline V gene has CDR1 LGHNA and CDR2 YSLEER. The V and J ends lost 0 bases and 7 bases respectively, with 19 bases between them. The CDR3 reads CASSQDWGEALTNEQFF. CDR3 coding DNA: TGCGCCAGCAGCCAAGATTGGGGGGAGGCATTAACAAATGAGCAGTTCTTC.

This sequence joins TRBV11-2 and TRBJ2-2; D is possibly TRBD2 (6 bases). The length of the CDR3 is 17 residues. Trimming left V 6 bases short and J 1 base short, with 18 bases between. Germline V CDR1 and CDR2: SGHAT, FQNNGV. The CDR3 protein is CASRLGAGTVNTGELFF. The CDR3 bases are TGTGCCAGCAGGCTAGGCGCGGGGACGGTGAACACCGGGGAGCTGTTTTTT.

V and J are TRBV29-1 and TRBJ1-2; 10 bases are a match to TRBD1. V shed 1 base and J 4 bases; nucleotides not matched to a gene: 9. Germline-derived CDR1 and CDR2 are SQVTM and ANQGSEA. The length of the CDR3 is 16 residues. The CDR3: CSVEGQGAGILYGYTF. In nucleotides, the CDR3 is TGCAGCGTTGAAGGACAGGGGGCCGGAATTCTCTATGGCTACACCTTC.

V gene TRBV7-8 combines with J gene TRBJ1-4, with a weak D call TRBD1 (6 bases). This CDR3 spans 21 amino acids. Trimming took off 5 bases at V and 0 bases at J, with 28 bases between the two ends. Germline values: CDR1 SGHVS, CDR2 FQNEAQ. CDR3 protein: CASSPYRVPALVLATNEKLFF. The CDR3 nucleotides are TGTGCCAGCAGCCCGTACAGGGTCCCTGCTCTCGTGCTGGCAACTAATGAAAAACTGTTTTTT. The whole variable domain, filled in from reference TRBV7-8 and TRBJ1-4, reads GAGVSQSPRYKVAKRGQDVALRCDPISGHVSLFWYQQALGQGPEFLTYFQNEAQLDKSGLPSDRFFAERPEGSVSTLKIQRTQQEDSAVYLCASSPYRVPALVLATNEKLFFGSGTQLSVL.

Only a few counts were recorded for this clone. The rearrangement joins TRBV6-6 to TRBJ1-1, with D unresolved. The CDR3 consists of 14 residues. V was shortened by 7 bases and J by 1 base, with 13 bases between the two germline ends. Germline V CDR1 and CDR2: MNHNY, SVGAGI (reference sequence). The CDR3 DNA is TGTGCCAGCAACGAGTGGAGATGGAACACTGAAGCTTTCTTT. Protein: CASNEWRWNTEAFF.

This chain joins TRBV5-6 and TRBJ1-3; D remains ambiguous. Looked up from germline, CDR1 is SGHDT and CDR2 is YYEEEE. The CDR3 has 15 residues. Trimming took off 0 bases at V and 0 bases at J, with 7 bases between the two ends. CDR3 protein: CASSLASLSGNTIYF. CDR3 DNA: TGTGCCAGCAGCTTGGCCTCACTCTCTGGAAACACCATATATTTT.

This chain connects TRBV28 to TRBJ2-7, with 7 bases matching TRBD1. Germline assignment: CDR1 MDHEN and CDR2 SYDVKM. The CDR3 is 15 amino acids. V lost 5 bases, J lost 4 bases, and 11 bases stayed unmatched. In nucleotides, the CDR3 is TGTGCCAGCAGTACACAGGGGCAAGGAGAATACGAGCAGTACTTC. Translating gives CASSTQGQGEYEQYF.

V is TRBV2 and J is TRBJ1-1, with 12 bases that match TRBD1. CDR1 and CDR2 (germline): SNHLY, FYNNEI. V trimming: 5 bases; J trimming: 6 bases; junction bases outside the gene matches: 10. This CDR3 comprises 16 residues. The CDR3 coding sequence is TGTGCCAGCAGTCTGGGGACAGGGGGCTTTACTTCTGAAGCTTTCTTT. Translation gives CASSLGTGGFTSEAFF.

This clone was counted only a few times. The rearrangement uses TRBV4-3 and TRBJ2-7; TRBD1 might be the D (6 bases). The V gene lost 3 bases and the J gene lost 3 bases, with 12 bases spanning the gap. CDR3 size: 14 residues. Germline V gene sequence: CDR1 LGHNA, CDR2 YSLEER. CDR3 sequence: CASSQDSAYYEQYF. The CDR3 DNA sequence: TGCGCCAGCAGCCAGGACAGTGCCTACTACGAGCAGTACTTC.

This chain links TRBV7-2 with TRBJ1-5, with TRBD1 identical over 10 bases. Germline lookup yields CDR1 SGHTA and CDR2 FQGNSA. The CDR3 has 19 amino acids. Losses at the gene ends were 4 bases for V and 1 base for J; bases not matched to a gene: 13. The CDR3 coding sequence is TGTGCCAGCAGCTGGGGCTGGACAGGGGGGCCTATGAGCAATCAGCCCCAGCATTTT. Translation: CASSWGWTGGPMSNQPQHF.

The V gene is TRBV5-6, the J gene TRBJ2-1, with a weak D call TRBD1 (5 bases). Germline lookup yields CDR1 SGHDT and CDR2 YYEEEE. Trimming removed 0 bases from V and 13 bases from J, with 8 bases in between. CDR3 length: 11 amino acids. CDR3 residues: CASSLDRGQFF. CDR3 nucleotides: TGTGCCAGCAGCTTGGATAGGGGACAGTTCTTC.

V usage is TRBV10-3 and J usage is TRBJ2-2, with D tentatively TRBD1 (5 bases). V was trimmed by 3 bases and J by 4 bases, leaving 9 bases between them. Per germline, CDR1 ENHRY and CDR2 SYGVKD. The CDR3 is made up of 14 amino acids. The CDR3 reads CAISDPTVTGELFF. CDR3 DNA sequence: TGTGCCATCAGTGACCCGACAGTCACCGGGGAGCTGTTTTTT.

In its sample, this clone was seen a few times. The rearrangement links TRBV28 to TRBJ2-7; 7 nucleotides agree with TRBD2. Trimming removed 7 bases from V and 2 bases from J; junction bases left unmatched: 8. The CDR3 has 14 amino acids. Germline V lookup: CDR1 MDHEN, CDR2 SYDVKM. In nucleotides, the CDR3 is TGTGCCAGCACCATTGGACTAGTTGCCTACGAGCAGTACTTC. Its protein product is CASTIGLVAYEQYF.

This sequence joins TRBV4-2 and TRBJ2-1; D gene uncertain. Germline lookup yields CDR1 LGHNA and CDR2 YNFKEQ. Deletions cut 0 bases from V and 4 bases from J, with 10 bases between. The CDR3 is 15 residues long. CDR3 nucleotide sequence: TGTGCCAGCAGCCAAGATCAAACAGTTTACAATGAGCAGTTCTTC. It translates to CASSQDQTVYNEQFF.

This clone was counted only a few times. V and J are TRBV7-8 and TRBJ2-7; the D gene is possibly TRBD1 (6 bases). Trimming left V 2 bases short and J 0 bases short, with 17 bases between. The CDR3 is 17 amino acids. From germline, CDR1 is SGHVS and CDR2 FQNEAQ. The CDR3 spells CASSLLPGAKHSYEQYF. CDR3 nucleotide sequence: TGTGCCAGCAGCTTACTTCCAGGGGCCAAGCACTCCTACGAGCAGTACTTC.

This chain uses TRBV9 with TRBJ2-1; 8 nucleotides match TRBD2. V shed 0 bases, J shed 4 bases, and the junction held 9 bases outside the gene matches. Germline CDR1 SGDLS, CDR2 YYNGEE. This CDR3 is built from 17 residues. The CDR3 region has the DNA TGTGCCAGCAGCGTAGCTACAACGGGGGGGCTTTACAATGAGCAGTTCTTC. Amino acid sequence: CASSVATTGGLYNEQFF.

The chain has TRBV19 and TRBJ2-3, with 11 bases matching TRBD2. The length of the CDR3 is 16 residues. Trimming at V came to 4 bases and at J to 0 bases, leaving 3 bases not matched to a gene. Germline CDR1 LNHDA, CDR2 SQIVND (reference sequence). The CDR3 DNA reads as TGTGCCAGTAGTACCCGACTAGCGGGAAGCACAGATACGCAGTATTTT. It is translated as CASSTRLAGSTDTQYF.

The J gene is TRBJ2-7, the V gene TRBV9; D might be TRBD2 (6 bases). The ends were cut back, 10 bases at V and 3 bases at J, with 17 bases in the middle. CDR1 and CDR2 (germline): SGDLS, YYNGEE. This CDR3 has 13 residues. The CDR3 DNA reads TGTGCCCCCCCGGAGGGGCGCCTCTACGAGCAGTACTTC. Encoded protein: CAPPEGRLYEQYF.

The chain is built from TRBV11-2 and TRBJ2-2; TRBD1 matches at 7 bases. V shed 7 bases, J shed 7 bases, and the junction held 9 bases outside the gene matches. CDR1 SGHAT and CDR2 FQNNGV come from the germline V gene. CDR3 length equals 14 residues. The CDR3: CASKRDSGYGELFF. For the CDR3, the DNA is TGTGCCAGCAAACGGGACAGCGGCTACGGGGAGCTGTTTTTT. The whole variable domain, remainder taken from reference TRBV11-2 and TRBJ2-2, is EAGVAQSPRYKIIEKRQSVAFWCNPISGHATLYWYQQILGQGPKLLIQFQNNGVVDDSQLPKDRFSAERLKGVDSTLKIQPAKLEDSAVYLCASKRDSGYGELFFGEGSRLTVL.

The V call is TRBV27, the J call TRBJ1-2; D may be TRBD1 (6 bases). This CDR3 is built from 15 residues. Trimming shortened V by 4 bases and J by 4 bases, and 16 bases separated the two germline ends. Germline values: CDR1 MNHEY, CDR2 SMNVEV (reference sequence). CDR3 protein: CASSWERQGFYGYTF. DNA of the CDR3: TGTGCCAGCAGTTGGGAACGGCAGGGGTTCTATGGCTACACCTTC.

This clone has just a few counts. This chain uses TRBV5-8 with TRBJ1-2, with D hard to call. This CDR3 is 12 amino acids long. Germline V gene sequence: CDR1 SGHTS, CDR2 YDEGEE. V was shortened by 0 bases and J by 4 bases, with 4 bases between the two germline ends. The CDR3 spells CASSLGLYGYTF. DNA for the CDR3: TGTGCCAGCAGCTTGGGTCTCTATGGCTACACCTTC.

This clone was recorded once. The chain uses TRBV28 and TRBJ1-6; D not resolved. The CDR3 consists of 13 residues. CDR1 is MDHEN and CDR2 is SYDVKM in the germline V gene. Between the trimmed V and J ends, which lost 11 bases and 8 bases, there was a span of 16 bases. The CDR3 region is CAVSSWGDSPLHF. Here the CDR3 DNA reads TGTGCCGTTTCAAGTTGGGGAGATTCACCCCTCCACTTT.

The V and J genes are TRBV4-3 and TRBJ2-3; 10 bases fit TRBD2. This CDR3 contains 15 residues. Germline CDR1 is LGHNA and CDR2 is YSLEER. Losses at the gene ends were 1 base for V and 4 bases for J; bases not matched to a gene: 2. CDR3 sequence: CASSQVAGGSDTQYF. CDR3 nucleotides: TGCGCCAGCAGCCAAGTAGCGGGAGGATCAGATACGCAGTATTTT.